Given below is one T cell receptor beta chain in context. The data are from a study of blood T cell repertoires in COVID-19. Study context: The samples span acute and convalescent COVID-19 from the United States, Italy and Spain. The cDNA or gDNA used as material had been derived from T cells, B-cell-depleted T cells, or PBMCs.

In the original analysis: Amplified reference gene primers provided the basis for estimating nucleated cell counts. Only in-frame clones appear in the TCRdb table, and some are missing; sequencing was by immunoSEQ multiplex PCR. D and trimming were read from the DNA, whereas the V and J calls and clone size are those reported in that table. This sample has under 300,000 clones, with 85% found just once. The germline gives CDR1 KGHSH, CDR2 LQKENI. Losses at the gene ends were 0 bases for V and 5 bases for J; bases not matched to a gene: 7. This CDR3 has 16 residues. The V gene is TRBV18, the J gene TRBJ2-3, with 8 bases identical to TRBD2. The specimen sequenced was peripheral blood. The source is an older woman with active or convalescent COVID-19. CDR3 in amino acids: CASSPPSAGEEDTQYF. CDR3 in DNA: TGTGCCAGCTCACCACCGTCAGCGGGAGAGGAAGATACGCAGTATTTT.